A single sample is the source of the 19 T cell receptor beta chains below, sequenced in a study of blood T cell repertoires in COVID-19. The repertoire was sequenced with immunoSEQ multiplex PCR; TCRdb's copy has only in-frame clones and lacks some. The table lists approximately 160,000 clones, less than 90% of them singletons. Sequencing input: PBMCs or T cells enriched from blood (not recorded which). These receptors were obtained from a woman between 45 and 65 years old who had recovered from COVID-19.

This rearrangement joins TRBV5-1 to TRBJ2-3; possible D gene TRBD1, 7 bases. CDR3 length: 14 amino acids. Between the trimmed V and J ends, which lost 4 bases and 3 bases, there was a span of 12 bases. Germline V lookup: CDR1 SGHRS, CDR2 YFSETQ. The CDR3 coding sequence is TGCGCCAGCAGCCGTCCAGGGGGGACAGATACGCAGTATTTT. Translating it yields CASSRPGGTDTQYF.

The J gene is TRBJ1-2, the V gene TRBV19; D may be TRBD1 (5 bases). Germline V CDR1 and CDR2: LNHDA, SQIVND (reference sequence). The CDR3 totals 15 residues. Deletions cut 5 bases from V and 5 bases from J, with 18 bases between. This chain's CDR3 is CASSRGGAPLYGYTF. The CDR3 DNA reads as TGTGCCAGTAGTCGAGGCGGGGCACCCCTATATGGCTACACCTTC.

This clone was seen just once. The V call is TRBV4-2, the J call TRBJ1-5; D is ambiguous. V shed 1 base and J shed 3 bases, with 7 bases lying between them. CDR3 length: 14 residues. Germline V gene sequence: CDR1 LGHNA, CDR2 YNFKEQ. CDR3 region: CASSQGTDNQPQHF. Here the CDR3 DNA reads TGTGCCAGCAGCCAAGGAACAGACAATCAGCCCCAGCATTTT.

This sequence joins TRBV28 and TRBJ2-7; TRBD2 aligns across 9 bases. Germline CDR1 reads MDHEN; CDR2 reads SYDVKM. This CDR3 contains 14 residues. J gave up 6 bases and V 6 bases, and 9 bases lay outside the gene matches. The CDR3 nucleotides read TGTGCCAGCAGCCGAGGGACTAGCTCCCTCGAGCAGTACTTC. Its translation: CASSRGTSSLEQYF.

V and J are TRBV6-2 or TRBV6-3 and TRBJ2-5; 12 bases align to TRBD2. From germline, CDR1 is MNHEY and CDR2 SVGEGT. The CDR3 extends over 19 amino acids. Trimming at V came to 6 bases and at J to 4 bases, leaving 18 bases not matched to a gene. This CDR3 is CASSPADGTSGRPGETQYF. CDR3 DNA sequence: TGTGCCAGCAGCCCGGCCGACGGGACTAGCGGGCGACCTGGAGAGACCCAGTACTTC.

The gene calls are TRBV5-1 and TRBJ1-1; no firm D call. Germline V CDR1 and CDR2: SGHRS, YFSETQ. V was cut by 1 base and J by 9 bases, with 22 bases left in between. This CDR3 comprises 16 residues. The CDR3 DNA reads TGCGCCAGCAGCTTGTCGCCCGGATCAACGACTACGCAAGCTTTCTTT. Translation: CASSLSPGSTTTQAFF.

The rearrangement uses TRBV30 and TRBJ2-1; TRBD2 matches 11 bases. CDR1 is GTSNPN and CDR2 is SVGIG in the germline V gene (reference sequence). The CDR3 runs to 16 residues. V lost 7 bases, J lost 0 bases, and 8 bases stayed unmatched. CDR3 in DNA: TGTGCCTCCACTCCAGGGACTAGCGGCTCCTACAATGAGCAGTTCTTC. This sequence encodes CASTPGTSGSYNEQFF.

J is TRBJ1-4 and V is TRBV19, with 9 bases matching TRBD1. The CDR3 consists of 14 residues. Trimming removed 3 bases from V and 7 bases from J; junction bases left unmatched: 3. Germline V CDR1 and CDR2: LNHDA, SQIVND (reference sequence). The chain's CDR3 is CASSIVDRGEKLFF. Written as DNA, the CDR3 is TGTGCCAGTAGTATTGTGGACAGGGGTGAAAAACTGTTTTTT. Together with reference TRBV19 and TRBJ1-4, the CDR3 gives the full variable domain: DGGITQSPKYLFRKEGQNVTLSCEQNLNHDAMYWYRQDPGQGLRLIYYSQIVNDFQKGDIAEGYSVSREKKESFPLTVTSAQKNPTAFYLCASSIVDRGEKLFFGSGTQLSVL.

The genes are TRBV28 and TRBJ1-5, with 10 positions matching TRBD1. The CDR3 contains 16 residues. With V trimmed by 2 bases and J by 2 bases, 3 bases remained unmatched. Germline V lookup: CDR1 MDHEN, CDR2 SYDVKM. The CDR3 sequence is CASSLLGTGGNQPQHF. The CDR3 DNA sequence: TGTGCCAGCAGTTTACTAGGGACAGGGGGCAATCAGCCCCAGCATTTT.

The chain combines TRBV7-2 with TRBJ2-7, with TRBD2 matching 8 bases. The CDR3 covers 15 residues. Germline CDR1 SGHTA, CDR2 FQGNSA. Unmatched junction bases numbered 8, after V lost 1 base and J lost 6 bases. As DNA, the CDR3 is TGTGCCAGCAGCTTAGGTCGGCTAGCGGGTCGCGAGCAGTACTTC. Protein sequence: CASSLGRLAGREQYF.

V is TRBV28 and J is TRBJ1-1, with D possibly TRBD1 on 5 matching bases. Germline CDR1 is MDHEN and CDR2 is SYDVKM. V was pared by 2 bases and J by 1 base, with 8 bases between. The length of the CDR3 is 14 residues. CDR3 sequence reads: CASSLGGGNTEAFF. DNA for the CDR3: TGTGCCAGCAGTTTAGGCGGGGGGAACACTGAAGCTTTCTTT. Together with reference TRBV28 and TRBJ1-1, the CDR3 gives the full variable domain: DVKVTQSSRYLVKRTGEKVFLECVQDMDHENMFWYRQDPGLGLRLIYFSYDVKMKEKGDIPEGYSVSREKKERFSLILESASTNQTSMYLCASSLGGGNTEAFFGQGTRLTVV.

V gene TRBV11-3 combines with J gene TRBJ1-1; tentative D call: TRBD1 (5 bases). The CDR3 extends over 12 amino acids. The V gene lost 5 bases and the J gene lost 7 bases, with 11 bases spanning the gap. The germline V gene encodes CDR1 SGHNT and CDR2 YENEEA. The CDR3 sequence is CASSVDTGEAFF. In DNA, the CDR3 is TGTGCCAGCAGCGTGGACACAGGTGAAGCTTTCTTT.

There are a few counts of this clone. The rearrangement links TRBV6-5 to TRBJ2-7, with 12 positions matching TRBD2. Germline values: CDR1 MNHEY, CDR2 SVGAGI. Germline trimming cut 5 bases from V and 0 bases from J; bases unmatched to any gene: 2. This CDR3 is 15 amino acids long. CDR3 amino acids: CASSLTSGSSYEQYF. The CDR3, as DNA: TGTGCCAGCAGTCTGACTAGCGGGAGCTCCTACGAGCAGTACTTC.

This clone was counted a few times. The V and J genes are TRBV5-4 and TRBJ2-1; TRBD2 matches 10 bases. The CDR3 is made up of 16 amino acids. CDR1 SGHNT and CDR2 YYREEE come from the germline V gene (reference sequence). J was trimmed by 7 bases and V by 4 bases; bases with no gene match: 11. The CDR3 DNA reads as TGTGCCAGCAGCGGACCCGGGACTAGCGTACGTAATGAGCAGTTCTTC. Protein product: CASSGPGTSVRNEQFF.

This clone was counted between two and nine times. The rearrangement uses TRBV5-1 and TRBJ2-3; the D gene is possibly TRBD2 (5 bases). The ends were cut back, 0 bases at V and 3 bases at J, with 5 bases in the middle. In germline, CDR1 is SGHRS, CDR2 YFSETQ. The CDR3 totals 13 residues. CDR3 loop: CASSLAGTDTQYF. DNA for the CDR3: TGCGCCAGCAGCTTGGCGGGAACAGATACGCAGTATTTT.

The V call is TRBV10-2, the J call TRBJ2-7, with 8 bases identical to TRBD1. The CDR3 has 13 amino acids. The V and J ends lost 5 bases and 3 bases, in that order; junction bases with no gene match: 3. Germline CDR1 is WSHSY and CDR2 is SAAADI. As DNA, the CDR3 is TGCGCCAGCAGTCCCGGGACAGGCTACGAGCAGTACTTC. Its translation: CASSPGTGYEQYF.

J is TRBJ2-7 and V is TRBV6-1; no firm D call. The CDR3 is made up of 14 amino acids. Germline V gene sequence: CDR1 MNHNS, CDR2 SASEGT. Trimming stripped 2 bases from V and 4 bases from J, with 12 bases between. CDR3 in amino acids: CASSEPVHWYEQYF. The CDR3 coding sequence is TGTGCCAGCAGTGAACCCGTACATTGGTACGAGCAGTACTTC.

The genes are TRBV28 and TRBJ1-2; D remains unclear. V dropped 5 bases and J dropped 3 bases, with 7 bases sitting between them. This CDR3 is 12 amino acids long. Germline V gene data show CDR1 as MDHEN and CDR2 as SYDVKM. This CDR3 is CASSLQDYGYTF. The CDR3 bases are TGTGCCAGCAGTCTCCAGGACTATGGCTACACCTTC.

The V gene is TRBV3-1 (or the pseudogene TRBV3-2), the J gene TRBJ2-5; a weak D match, TRBD2 (6 bases). The V end lost 4 bases, the J end lost 4 bases, and 10 bases lay between the germline ends. This CDR3 comprises 13 residues. Germline assignment: CDR1 LGHDT and CDR2 YNNKEL (reference sequence). The CDR3 DNA reads TGTGCCAGCAGCCCTGGGACTGGAGAGACCCAGTACTTC. It codes for CASSPGTGETQYF.